Only a few counts were recorded for the clone carrying this T cell receptor (beta chain). Its antigen is not known. The source of the sample is a study of cytomegalovirus exposure and HLA in healthy donors. General study findings and limits: Earlier analysis looked at TCR beta V segments, and most were productive about 87% or about 30% of the time.

This CDR3 comprises 12 residues. Germline loops: CDR1 SGHKS, CDR2 YYEKEE (reference sequence). Trimming took 4 bases from V and 7 from J, leaving 8 bases between them. It was with 60 Vbeta and 13 Jbeta primers that the PCR ran. Assay: immunoSEQ multiplex PCR; the TCRdb copy retains only in-frame clones and omits some. This sample carries some 120,000 clones, 78% of them seen once, and the ten largest clones take about a tenth. The chain is built from TRBV5-5 and TRBJ2-2; D not resolved. Specimen: PBMCs. The receptor was isolated from a man aged 25-45 years in good health and CMV-seropositive. CDR3 sequence reads: CASSLVVGELFF. The CDR3 DNA reads TGTGCCAGCAGCCTGGTCGTCGGGGAGCTGTTTTTT.